These T cell receptor beta chains were read from a single sample in a study of post-analysis software for immune sequencing data. TCRdb used MiXCR to reprocess the PCR reads, holding one entry per CDR3 protein. This sample yields about 810,000 distinct CDR3 sequences, of which around 53% are seen a single time; over 4% belongs to the top ten. The material sequenced was blood. The receptors originated from a girl aged 10-17 years with multiple sclerosis. Each CDR3 is given with its conserved first and last residue. A D gene is named only where the DNA matches it firmly.

V gene	D gene	J gene	CDR3 protein
TRBV2	.	TRBJ2-5	CASKGLQETQYF
TRBV15	.	TRBJ1-2	CATSRDRGNSNYGYTF
TRBV25-1	TRBD1	TRBJ1-2	CASSHGGGGWGYGYTF
TRBV7-2	.	TRBJ1-6	CASSLDPGARNSPLHF
TRBV7-3	.	TRBJ1-2	CASSPLGAAGIYGYTF
TRBV12-3/TRBV12-4	.	TRBJ1-2	CATEIGILGGYTF
TRBV29-1	TRBD2	TRBJ2-1	CSVGLINSGSLRNEQFF
TRBV6-2/TRBV6-3	.	TRBJ2-3	CASSYGGDLQYF
TRBV5-1	.	TRBJ2-1	CASSLVLRTLTYNEQFF
TRBV6-5	TRBD1	TRBJ1-6	CASGGTGDNSPLHF
TRBV29-1	.	TRBJ1-1	CSVVFRGTEAFF
TRBV7-2	.	TRBJ1-5	CASTRDPAGVQPQHF
TRBV29-1	TRBD2	.	CSVGSTSGKNIQYF
TRBV20-1	.	TRBJ2-1	CSGTVYNEQFF
TRBV5-1	TRBD2	TRBJ2-7	CASCPKPSGLTYEQYF
TRBV29-1	TRBD2	TRBJ2-1	CSDRRGGSYNEQFF
TRBV6-6	TRBD1	TRBJ1-2	CASSEDRVIYGYTF
TRBV10-3	TRBD2	TRBJ2-3	CAIRGGGLAALDTQYF
TRBV20-1	TRBD1	TRBJ2-1	CSASQGDEQFF
TRBV14	TRBD1	TRBJ1-2	CASSPQQQGVSGYTF
TRBV29-1	.	.	CSVVGLAGRETQYF
TRBV2	.	TRBJ2-4	CASLGPNGDIQYF
TRBV27	.	TRBJ2-1	CASSLGHSPSEQFF
TRBV28	.	TRBJ1-1	CASSTTRTGNTEAFF
TRBV7-9	TRBD1	TRBJ2-5	CASSSVGQGARSQETQYF
TRBV12-3/TRBV12-4	.	TRBJ2-3	CASSRIPLSTDTQYF
TRBV20-1	TRBD1	TRBJ2-1	CSAMAGTGLSNEQFF
TRBV14	TRBD2	TRBJ2-7	CASSQDRGLEGWWNSYEQYF
TRBV5-1	.	TRBJ1-1	CASSLLGLNTEAFF
TRBV12-3/TRBV12-4	TRBD2	TRBJ2-1	CASRTGTGTRETNEQFF
TRBV20-1	TRBD2	TRBJ2-5	CSARDKRGTQETQYF
TRBV6-5	.	TRBJ1-1	CASNDHRVRWNTEAFF
TRBV5-1	TRBD2	TRBJ2-6	CASSNPKLAGGPSTGASVLTF
TRBV20-1	TRBD1	TRBJ1-2	CSGWDRDRGFLYGYTF
TRBV12-5	TRBD1	TRBJ1-6	CASGKDRNSPLHF
TRBV15	TRBD1	TRBJ2-3	CATSRDDRGLDTQYF
TRBV7-2	.	TRBJ2-3	CASSLRDLSTDTQYF
TRBV14	TRBD1	TRBJ2-1	CASSQPGQGDEQFF
TRBV14	TRBD2	.	CASSQEPALADQETQYF
TRBV20-1	TRBD2	TRBJ2-4	CSAAVGGGRAAKNIQYF
TRBV2	TRBD2	TRBJ2-7	CASRGGSGTSGSIHEQYF
TRBV29-1	.	TRBJ2-2	CSVETRLKELFF
TRBV20-1	.	TRBJ2-7	CSASIHTNSYEQYF
TRBV2	TRBD1	TRBJ1-5	CASSAGQGMSQPQHF
TRBV29-1	.	TRBJ2-7	CSVHRGGSYEQYF
TRBV2	TRBD2	TRBJ2-1	CASSARTSGPIAYEQFF
TRBV20-1	.	TRBJ2-5	CSADTGTVQETQYF
TRBV4-1	.	.	CASSQDETYEQYF
TRBV6-1	TRBD1	TRBJ2-7	CASVGGQGVGEQYF
TRBV6-2/TRBV6-3	.	TRBJ2-3	CASSYSIGDTQYF
TRBV5-1	TRBD2	TRBJ2-1	CASSLEGTSGPSSYNEQFF
TRBV7-2	.	TRBJ2-7	CASSLRQNYEQYF
TRBV7-2	.	TRBJ2-3	CASSFIGGRAQYF
TRBV20-1	TRBD2	TRBJ2-7	CSARAAGLAGGTYEQYF
TRBV12-3/TRBV12-4	TRBD1	TRBJ2-7	CASSIFIGQGGEQYF